This paragraph reports one TCR beta chain. The data were taken from a study of control samples from healthy donors and cancer patients. Clones were sequenced by immunoSEQ multiplex PCR, and TCRdb holds only the in-frame ones, with some missing. Among around 160,000 clones listed, 80% to 95% were seen once. With 7 bases removed from V and 5 bases from J, the gap between germline ends came to 17 bases. The CDR3 runs 14 residues. Germline loops: CDR1 MNHEY, CDR2 SVGAGI. The chain combines TRBV6-5 with TRBJ1-1; D is perhaps TRBD1 (5 bases). Material: blood. This sequence originates from a man younger than 35 in good health. CDR3 sequence reads: CASNPPGILTEAFF. The CDR3 nucleotides are TGTGCCAGCAACCCCCCAGGGATCTTAACTGAAGCTTTCTTT.